This T cell receptor beta chain stems from a study of T-cell memory formation after mild COVID-19. Points from the study as a whole: There were some responding clones in pre-infection memory, which suggested that cross-reactive memory had joined.

TCR alpha and TCR beta cDNA libraries with sample barcodes and UMIs came from 5'RACE using constant-segment primers. Using its own MiXCR run on the 5' RACE reads, TCRdb lists one record per CDR3 protein. Of under 400,000 distinct CDR3 sequences in the sample, roughly 20% are singletons; the top ten hold roughly an eighth. Germline-derived CDR1 and CDR2 are MGHRA and YSYEKL. This CDR3 has 14 residues. Between the trimmed V and J ends, which lost 4 bases and 2 bases, there was a span of 9 bases. Regarding this clonotype: Its antigen remains unidentified.

The specimen was PBMCs or a T cell subset sorted from them (not recorded which). This chain uses TRBV4-1 with TRBJ1-5; no firm D call. This TCR derives from an adult woman who had mild COVID-19 (a few samples of this study predate the infection). Cell type and time point are not known. The CDR3 region is CASSPIGGNQPQHF. In nucleotides, the CDR3 is TGCGCCAGCAGCCCGATAGGCGGCAATCAGCCCCAGCATTTT.